One and the same sample provided the 5 T cell receptor beta chains below, sequenced in a study of Graves' ophthalmopathy and Graves' hyperthyroidism. The sequenced template was RNA, covering the TCR beta CDR3 region. Investigators did first-round RT-PCR with HTBI primers, then second-round multiplex PCR. TCRdb reanalysed the multiplex PCR reads using MiXCR and keeps one entry per CDR3 protein. The repertoire holds hundreds of thousands of distinct CDR3 sequences, under 25% seen once, with about 46% in the top ten. The sample consisted of peripheral blood. The receptors shown here come from a woman in her 50s with Graves' ophthalmopathy.

This clonotype showed up many times. V is TRBV2 and J is TRBJ1-5, with 8 bases that match TRBD1. Germline V lookup: CDR1 SNHLY, CDR2 FYNNEI. CDR3 length: 15 residues. V was pared by 5 bases and J by 4 bases, with 7 bases of the junction left unmatched. CDR3 nucleotides: TGTGCCAGCAGTCTAGCTCAGGGGGCAAATCAGCCCCAGCATTTT. Translation gives CASSLAQGANQPQHF. The variable domain in full, with the rest retrieved from reference TRBV2 and TRBJ1-5, is EPEVTQTPSHQVTQMGQEVILRCVPISNHLYFYWYRQILGQKVEFLVSFYNNEISEKSEIFDDQFSVERPDGSNFTLKIRSTKLEDSAMYFCASSLAQGANQPQHFGDGTRLSIL.

This clonotype was counted ten times or more. The rearrangement joins TRBV7-2 to TRBJ1-5; maybe TRBD1 (6 bases). This CDR3 is built from 13 residues. Germline CDR1 is SGHTA and CDR2 is FQGNSA. Trimming cost V 8 bases and J 7 bases, with 15 bases left between them. The CDR3, as DNA: TGTGCCAGCGCTGATAGGGGGGGCCAGCCCCAGCATTTT. Translated: CASADRGGQPQHF.

This clonotype was observed many times. This chain joins TRBV25-1 and TRBJ1-1; D is undetermined. V shed 6 bases and J shed 5 bases, with 7 bases lying between them. Germline values: CDR1 MGHDK, CDR2 SYGVNS. The CDR3 loop spans 11 amino acids. DNA of the CDR3: TGTGCCAGCAGAGGGTTGACTGAAGCTTTCTTT. Translation gives CASRGLTEAFF.

This clonotype was seen ten or more times. The chain carries TRBV7-2 and TRBJ2-5, with TRBD2 identical over 15 bases. Looked up from germline, CDR1 is SGHTA and CDR2 is FQGNSA. The V gene end was trimmed by 5 bases and the J gene end by 3 bases; junction bases not matched to a gene: 4. The CDR3 totals 16 residues. DNA for the CDR3: TGTGCCAGCAGCCGTCGGACTAGCGGGAGGGAAGAGACCCAGTACTTC. Its protein is CASSRRTSGREETQYF.

This clonotype was detected ten times or more. The J gene is TRBJ1-5, the V gene TRBV6-2 or TRBV6-3; a possible D gene is TRBD1 (5 bases). V shed 8 bases and J shed 3 bases, with 17 bases lying between them. The germline V gene has CDR1 MNHEY and CDR2 SVGEGT. The CDR3 length is 15 residues. In DNA, the CDR3 is TGTGCCAGCCGGAAAGGGGACCGGGTCAATCAGCCCCAGCATTTT. Protein: CASRKGDRVNQPQHF.